This T cell receptor beta chain was recovered during a study of Ad26.COV2.S vaccination and SARS-CoV-2 variants. Study-level results: The authors reported substantial breadth in spike-specific CD8+ and CD4+ T cell responses after vaccination. Similar non-spike TCR breadth was observed in recipients of vaccine and of placebo.

In regard to this clone: Its antigen remains unidentified.

The V segment lost 7 bases and the J segment 1 base; nucleotides outside the gene matches: 5. This CDR3 has 15 amino acids. Germline V CDR1 and CDR2: MDHEN, SYDVKM. Here immunoSEQ multiplex PCR was the method, and the copy in TCRdb shows in-frame clones only, minus some. The sample lists hundreds of thousands of clones, 92% occurring once. V and J are TRBV28 and TRBJ2-3, with 10 bases fitting TRBD1. The sample here was peripheral blood, taken after recovery from COVID-19. This receptor was identified in a human donor who had recovered from COVID-19. The CDR3 DNA is TGTGCCAGCATCCTGGGGACAGGGGGCACAGATACGCAGTATTTT. Translating gives CASILGTGGTDTQYF. Drawing the rest from reference TRBV28 and TRBJ2-3, the complete variable domain is DVKVTQSSRYLVKRTGEKVFLECVQDMDHENMFWYRQDPGLGLRLIYFSYDVKMKEKGDIPEGYSVSREKKERFSLILESASTNQTSMYLCASILGTGGTDTQYFGPGTRLTVL.